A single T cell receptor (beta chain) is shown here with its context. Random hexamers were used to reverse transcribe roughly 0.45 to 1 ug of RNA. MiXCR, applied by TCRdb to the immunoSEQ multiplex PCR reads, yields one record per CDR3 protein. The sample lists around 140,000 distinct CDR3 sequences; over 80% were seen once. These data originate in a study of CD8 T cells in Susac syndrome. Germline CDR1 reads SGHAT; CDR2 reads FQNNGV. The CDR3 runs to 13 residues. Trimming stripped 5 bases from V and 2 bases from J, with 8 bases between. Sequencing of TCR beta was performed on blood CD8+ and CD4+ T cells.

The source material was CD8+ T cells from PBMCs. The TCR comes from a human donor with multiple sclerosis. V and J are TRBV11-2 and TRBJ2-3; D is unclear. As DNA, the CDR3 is TGTGCCAGCAGCCTCCCTCCCACAGATACGCAGTATTTT. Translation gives CASSLPPTDTQYF.